The 32 T cell receptor beta chains listed next were all sequenced from one sample in a study of response to subunit inactivated influenza vaccine. TCRdb fed the RT-PCR reads into MiXCR, producing one record per CDR3 protein. The data contain 800,000 or so distinct CDR3 sequences, around 20% of them singletons. Sample: PBMCs from blood, taken about 5 days after vaccination. These TCRs come from a man aged 50 to 59 who received an inactivated influenza vaccine.

This clonotype has more than one count but fewer than ten. V is TRBV12-3 or TRBV12-4 and J is TRBJ1-4, with TRBD1 identical over 8 bases. Trimming cost V 9 bases and J 8 bases; bases outside gene matches: 14. This CDR3 has 15 amino acids. This CDR3 reads CASRISGTGNEKLFF. The CDR3 coding sequence is TGTGCCAGTAGAATTTCCGGGACAGGCAACGAAAAACTGTTTTTT.

DNA of the CDR3: TGTGCCACCAGCAGAGGAACGGACACCCATCAGCCCCAGCATTTT. Translating gives CATSRGTDTHQPQHF. The chain is built from TRBV15 and TRBJ1-5, with D perhaps TRBD1 (5 bases). V lost 1 base, J lost 5 bases, and 12 bases lay in between. This CDR3 contains 15 residues. CDR1 LNHNV and CDR2 YYDKDF come from the germline V gene (reference sequence). The full variable domain, completed using reference TRBV15 and TRBJ1-5, is DAMVIQNPRYQVTQFGKPVTLSCSQTLNHNVMYWYQQKSSQAPKLLFHYYDKDFNNEADTPDNFQSRRPNTSFCFLDIRSPGLGDTAMYLCATSRGTDTHQPQHFGDGTRLSIL.

The chain is built from TRBV6-6 and TRBJ1-3, with TRBD1 as a possible D gene (5 bases). V lost 7 bases to trimming and J lost 7 bases, with 11 bases between them. The CDR3 sequence is 12 residues long. Germline CDR1 is MNHNY and CDR2 is SVGAGI (reference sequence). The CDR3 DNA reads as TGTGCCAGCACTAAGAGGGGTAACACCATATATTTT. It is translated as CASTKRGNTIYF.

The chain is built from TRBV27 and TRBJ2-5, with a weak D call TRBD1 (6 bases). Per germline, CDR1 MNHEY and CDR2 SMNVEV (reference sequence). Trimming removed 1 base from V and 4 bases from J, with 13 bases in between. The CDR3 is 15 amino acids. CDR3 in DNA: TGTGCCAGCAGTTTATTTGGTGGACAGACAGAGACCCAGTACTTC. This encodes CASSLFGGQTETQYF.

In its sample, this clonotype was seen a few times. The rearrangement links TRBV20-1 to TRBJ2-3; possibly TRBD2 for D (6 bases). The germline V gene has CDR1 DFQATT and CDR2 SNEGSKA (reference sequence). This CDR3 comprises 14 residues. V lost 3 bases and J lost 4, with 14 bases in between. CDR3 nucleotides: TGCAGTGCTAGGTCGAGCGGGTATGCAGATACGCAGTATTTT. Amino acid sequence: CSARSSGYADTQYF.

On this clonotype itself: A junction boundary mismatches the germline segment, possibly from a read error. The chain carries TRBV6-2 or TRBV6-3 and TRBJ1-6, with 7 bases aligning to TRBD1. CDR1 is MNHEY and CDR2 is SVGEGT in the germline V gene. CDR3 length equals 15 residues. The CDR3 sequence is CASSPLTGVRSRLHF. The CDR3 DNA sequence: TGTGCCAGCAGCCCGCTAACAGGGGTAAGGTCACGCCTCCACTTT.

The CDR3: CASTPEGHRGETQYF. DNA of the CDR3: TGTGCCAGCACCCCGGAGGGACACAGGGGCGAGACCCAGTACTTC. J is TRBJ2-5 and V is TRBV7-9, with D possibly TRBD1 on 7 matching bases. CDR1 is SEHNR, CDR2 FQNEAQ, per germline (reference sequence). The CDR3 length is 15 residues. The V end lost 7 bases, the J end lost 5 bases, and 20 bases lay between the germline ends. The full variable domain, rest sourced from reference TRBV7-9 and TRBJ2-5, is DTGVSQNPRHKITKRGQNVTFRCDPISEHNRLYWYRQTLGQGPEFLTYFQNEAQLEKSRLLSDRFSAERPKGSFSTLEIQRTEQGDSAMYLCASTPEGHRGETQYFGPGTRLLVL.

Comment on this clonotype: A read error may account for a junction end that differs from germline. The chain joins TRBV7-9 to TRBJ2-2; D ambiguous. This CDR3 region has 16 residues. Germline V CDR1 and CDR2: SEHNR, FQNEAQ (reference sequence). The CDR3 spells CASTLGLAFNTGELFF. The CDR3 region has the DNA TGTGCCAGCACCTTAGGTCTGGCCTTTAACACCGGGGAGCTGTTTTTT.

The chain combines TRBV14 with TRBJ1-2; weak D call: TRBD1 (5 bases). The germline V gene encodes CDR1 SGHDN and CDR2 FVKESK. The CDR3 contains 13 residues. V lost 0 bases, J lost 5 bases, and 7 bases lay in between. In DNA, the CDR3 is TGTGCCAGCAGCCAAGACAGGGTTTATGGCTACACCTTC. It codes for CASSQDRVYGYTF.

Only a few counts were recorded for this clonotype. The V and J genes are TRBV12-3 or TRBV12-4 and TRBJ2-1, with D perhaps matching TRBD2 (5 bases). Trimming shortened V by 5 bases and J by 5 bases, and 16 bases separated the two germline ends. The CDR3 is 15 amino acids. The CDR3 protein is CASSPHGRANNEQFF. The CDR3, as DNA: TGTGCCAGCAGTCCCCACGGGCGGGCAAACAATGAGCAGTTCTTC.

The gene calls are TRBV29-1 and TRBJ2-1; D uncertain. The CDR3 totals 16 residues. Germline assignment: CDR1 SQVTM and CDR2 ANQGSEA. V lost 4 bases and J lost 0, with 16 bases in between. The CDR3 sequence is CSVGGVGISSYNEQFF. CDR3 sequence (DNA): TGCAGCGTTGGAGGTGTAGGCATCAGCTCCTACAATGAGCAGTTCTTC.

The chain couples TRBV5-5 to TRBJ2-7; 7 bases agree with TRBD1. Germline values: CDR1 SGHKS, CDR2 YYEKEE (reference sequence). Losses at the gene ends were 4 bases for V and 6 bases for J; bases not matched to a gene: 7. The CDR3 has 13 amino acids. Here the CDR3 reads CASSLLDRAEQYF. CDR3 bases: TGTGCCAGCAGCCTATTAGACAGGGCCGAGCAGTACTTC.

This clonotype was seen a few times. This chain links TRBV9 with TRBJ2-7; 7 nucleotides align to TRBD2. V lost 4 bases to trimming and J lost 4 bases; unmatched junction nucleotides: 11. Per germline, CDR1 SGDLS and CDR2 YYNGEE. CDR3 length: 15 residues. CDR3 amino acids: CASSPGGGPSYEQYF. CDR3 DNA: TGTGCCAGCAGCCCGGGGGGAGGGCCTTCTTACGAGCAGTACTTC.

The V and J genes are TRBV11-1 and TRBJ2-1, with TRBD2 matching 11 bases. Trimming at V came to 2 bases and at J to 1 base, leaving 10 bases not matched to a gene. Germline V gives CDR1 SGHAT, CDR2 FQDESV (reference sequence). This CDR3 has 19 residues. In nucleotides, the CDR3 is TGTGCCAGCAGCTTAATAGCGGGAGGGCCGGCGGGGTCCTACAATGAGCAGTTCTTC. Its protein product is CASSLIAGGPAGSYNEQFF.

This clonotype showed up many times. This chain uses TRBV12-3 or TRBV12-4 with TRBJ1-3; TRBD1 matches at 7 bases. The CDR3 runs 13 residues. The ends lost 3 bases at V and 4 bases at J; junction bases unmatched: 0. CDR3 bases: TGTGCCAGCAGTTTGGGACAGGGAAACACCATATATTTT. Translated, it gives CASSLGQGNTIYF.

The chain carries TRBV18 and TRBJ2-7; D is ambiguous. V was trimmed by 3 bases and J by 2 bases, leaving 20 bases between them. This CDR3 region has 17 residues. CDR1 KGHSH and CDR2 LQKENI come from the germline V gene. The CDR3 sequence is CASSPTMTTSITYEQYF. CDR3 DNA sequence: TGTGCCAGCTCACCTACGATGACGACATCGATTACCTACGAGCAGTACTTC.

The chain has TRBV9 and TRBJ1-2; 7 bases are shared with TRBD1. V was pared by 3 bases and J by 7 bases, with 9 bases of the junction left unmatched. Per germline, CDR1 SGDLS and CDR2 YYNGEE. This CDR3 is built from 14 residues. The CDR3 DNA follows: TGTGCCAGCAGCGCCGGGGACAGAGAGAGTGGCTACACCTTC. Translated, it gives CASSAGDRESGYTF.

In its sample, this clonotype was seen a few times. This chain links TRBV12-3 or TRBV12-4 with TRBJ2-3; 12 bases line up with TRBD2. The V segment lost 3 bases and the J segment 4 bases; nucleotides outside the gene matches: 2. This CDR3 is built from 15 residues. The CDR3 region has the DNA TGTGCCAGCAGTTTGACTAGCGGGAGTGCAGATACGCAGTATTTT. This encodes CASSLTSGSADTQYF.

V gene TRBV28 combines with J gene TRBJ2-1, with TRBD2 matching over 11 bases. The V gene's germline CDR1 is MDHEN and CDR2 SYDVKM. This CDR3 has 13 amino acids. The trim removed 8 bases at V and 6 bases at J, leaving 3 bases unmatched. The CDR3 is CASLSGRVNEQFF. DNA of the CDR3: TGTGCCAGCCTTAGCGGGAGGGTCAATGAGCAGTTCTTC. Supplemented by reference TRBV28 and TRBJ2-1, the full variable domain reads DVKVTQSSRYLVKRTGEKVFLECVQDMDHENMFWYRQDPGLGLRLIYFSYDVKMKEKGDIPEGYSVSREKKERFSLILESASTNQTSMYLCASLSGRVNEQFFGPGTRLTVL.

This clonotype was detected many times. The chain is built from TRBV11-2 and TRBJ2-3, with D possibly called TRBD1 or TRBD2 (5 bases each). This CDR3 spans 16 amino acids. CDR1 and CDR2 from the germline V gene are SGHAT and FQNNGV. The V end lost 6 bases, the J end lost 2 bases, and 18 bases lay between the germline ends. CDR3 in DNA: TGTGCCAGCAGTCAGTCGGGGACGGAAAACACAGATACGCAGTATTTT. Translation gives CASSQSGTENTDTQYF.

The CDR3 is CASQKAGGFYNEQFF. CDR3 sequence (DNA): TGTGCCAGTCAGAAAGCGGGGGGGTTCTACAATGAGCAGTTCTTC. V usage is TRBV4-2 and J usage is TRBJ2-1; 10 bases match TRBD2. V gave up 9 bases and J gave up 3 bases; unmatched junction bases: 8. Germline V gives CDR1 LGHNA, CDR2 YNFKEQ. The CDR3 contains 15 residues.

The V gene is TRBV12-3 or TRBV12-4, the J gene TRBJ1-4, with D uncertain. The CDR3 spans 13 residues. V lost 1 base to trimming and J lost 7 bases, with 7 bases between them. The CDR3 DNA is TGTGCCAGCAGTTTAGGGGCGGGTGAAAAACTGTTTTTT. It encodes CASSLGAGEKLFF.

This chain joins TRBV6-6 and TRBJ2-1, with D maybe TRBD1 (5 bases). The CDR3 extends over 12 amino acids. Trimming took 8 bases from V and 7 from J, leaving 12 bases between them. Germline loops: CDR1 MNHNY, CDR2 SVGAGI (reference sequence). CDR3 coding DNA: TGTGCCAGCGGGCCAGGGTTGAATGAGCAGTTCTTC. Translation gives CASGPGLNEQFF.

In this sample, this clonotype turned up many times. The rearrangement joins TRBV20-1 to TRBJ2-5; D is undetermined. Trimming pared 3 bases from V and 2 bases from J, leaving 10 bases between. The germline V gene encodes CDR1 DFQATT and CDR2 SNEGSKA (reference sequence). The CDR3 has 13 residues. CDR3 DNA sequence: TGCAGTGCTAGCTGGTCACGACAAGAGACCCAGTACTTC. This sequence encodes CSASWSRQETQYF.

This clonotype was counted only a few times. The V and J genes are TRBV11-2 and TRBJ1-2; D is undetermined. V was shortened by 2 bases and J by 7 bases, with 14 bases between the two germline ends. Germline CDR1 and CDR2: SGHAT and FQNNGV. This CDR3 contains 14 residues. CDR3 protein: CASSLTAEAVGYTF. As DNA, the CDR3 is TGTGCCAGCAGCTTAACAGCGGAAGCGGTTGGCTACACCTTC.

This clonotype was detected ten times or more. V usage is TRBV5-1 and J usage is TRBJ2-1; TRBD2 aligns across 9 bases. Germline CDR1 and CDR2: SGHRS and YFSETQ. The V segment lost 2 bases and the J segment 6 bases; nucleotides outside the gene matches: 6. This CDR3 contains 15 residues. The CDR3: CASSLGGGVGNEQFF. CDR3 in DNA: TGCGCCAGCAGCTTAGGCGGGGGGGTCGGCAATGAGCAGTTCTTC.

This clonotype was seen many times. The V gene is TRBV7-2, the J gene TRBJ2-7; 7 nucleotides match TRBD2. The CDR3 is 14 amino acids. CDR1 and CDR2 from the germline V gene are SGHTA and FQGNSA. Trimming at V came to 3 bases and at J to 6 bases, leaving 8 bases not matched to a gene. The CDR3 sequence: CASSFQGGPSEQYF. Here the CDR3 DNA reads TGTGCCAGCAGCTTTCAGGGAGGGCCGTCCGAGCAGTACTTC.

V is TRBV5-1 and J is TRBJ2-1; D uncertain. V lost 4 bases and J lost 2, with 7 bases in between. There are 13 residues in the CDR3. Germline V gene sequence: CDR1 SGHRS, CDR2 YFSETQ. The CDR3 reads CASSPSTYNEQFF. Here the CDR3 DNA reads TGCGCCAGCAGCCCTAGTACCTACAATGAGCAGTTCTTC.

This chain links TRBV6-2 or TRBV6-3 with TRBJ2-2, with 9 bases lining up with TRBD2. CDR1 MNHEY and CDR2 SVGEGT come from the germline V gene. The junction had 5 bases not matched to a gene; V was cut back by 6 bases and J by 3 bases. CDR3 length: 15 residues. The chain's CDR3 is CASSLRGGDTGELFF. CDR3 bases: TGTGCCAGCAGCTTACGCGGGGGGGACACCGGGGAGCTGTTTTTT.

This clonotype was detected only a few times. V and J are TRBV20-1 and TRBJ1-1; D not certain. This CDR3 contains 13 residues. The V gene's germline CDR1 is DFQATT and CDR2 SNEGSKA (reference sequence). V lost 5 bases and J 1 base, leaving 11 bases between the germline ends. The CDR3 region is CSALRPENTEAFF. The DNA for the CDR3 is TGCAGTGCTTTACGACCGGAGAACACTGAAGCTTTCTTT.

This clonotype was found a few times. The genes are TRBV20-1 and TRBJ2-5; D is uncertain. There are 11 residues in the CDR3. V lost 0 bases, J lost 6 bases, and 5 bases lay in between. Germline V gene sequence: CDR1 DFQATT, CDR2 SNEGSKA (reference sequence). The CDR3 sequence is CSAREQQTQYF. The CDR3 nucleotides are TGCAGTGCTAGAGAACAGCAGACCCAGTACTTC.

This clonotype came up a few times. The chain recombines TRBV7-8 with TRBJ1-5; D unresolved. The CDR3 totals 16 residues. Looked up from germline, CDR1 is SGHVS and CDR2 is FQNEAQ. Trimming took off 5 bases at V and 6 bases at J, with 20 bases between the two ends. The CDR3 protein is CASSLRRFPGTQPQHF. In DNA, the CDR3 is TGTGCCAGCAGCCTACGACGGTTCCCTGGTACTCAGCCCCAGCATTTT.